The 9 T cell receptor beta chains below come from one sample, sequenced in a study of T cells in Graves' hyperthyroidism and ophthalmopathy (dated by TCRdb to the late 2010s). To prepare the library, multiplex PCR was applied. Sequencing used an Illumina HiSeq 2000. TCR beta CDR3 regions were amplified from RNA transcripts. The first round of RT-PCR for the TCR CDR3 was performed with the HTBI primer set and the Qiagen OneStep RT-PCR kit. TCRdb itself trimmed the public reads at Q25 with fastp, ran MiXCR and retained productive beta chains. Rows with a matching CDR3 protein are joined into one entry that keeps the most common DNA and genes. This sample has around 300,000 distinct CDR3 sequences in its table, and approximately 15% of those were observed once. The ten largest clones represent approximately 23% of the sample. Sequencing input: blood. Receptor source: a woman aged 25 to 39 with Graves' hyperthyroidism.

This clonotype was observed at least ten times. This rearrangement joins TRBV6-2 or TRBV6-3 to TRBJ1-1; the D is unclear. Between the trimmed V and J ends, which lost 3 bases and 6 bases, there was a span of 11 bases. The CDR3 has 13 amino acids. Per the germline V gene, CDR1 is MNHEY and CDR2 is SVGEGT. The DNA of the CDR3 is TGTGCCAGCAGTTATACCCCGGGCCCTGAAGCTTTCTTT. Amino acids: CASSYTPGPEAFF.

This clonotype turned up a few times. This chain connects TRBV4-1 to TRBJ2-1; D is perhaps TRBD2 (7 bases). Per the germline V gene, CDR1 is MGHRA and CDR2 is YSYEKL. V gave up 2 bases and J gave up 7 bases, with 15 bases separating them. The CDR3 length is 15 residues. CDR3 sequence (DNA): TGCGCCAGCAGCCAACTTTATCGGGGGGCAAATGAGCAGTTCTTC. It yields the protein CASSQLYRGANEQFF.

This clonotype was seen repeatedly, ten times or more. This chain joins TRBV29-1 and TRBJ2-3; D remains unclear. Germline V lookup: CDR1 SQVTM, CDR2 ANQGSEA. The germline V and J ends were trimmed by 5 bases and 7 bases, with 16 bases remaining between them. The CDR3 is 13 residues long. CDR3 amino acids: CSVSRSQFNTQYF. CDR3 DNA: TGCAGCGTTTCCAGGTCGCAATTTAATACGCAGTATTTT.

In this sample, this clonotype turned up many times. The chain joins TRBV28 to TRBJ1-1; the D is unclear. This CDR3 is 13 amino acids long. Trimming left V 8 bases short and J 1 base short, with 11 bases between. Germline values: CDR1 MDHEN, CDR2 SYDVKM. The CDR3 loop reads CASGPRRNTEAFF. The CDR3 coding sequence is TGTGCCAGCGGGCCTAGGCGGAACACTGAAGCTTTCTTT.

The rearrangement joins TRBV2 to TRBJ2-7; no clear D gene. Trimming cost V 5 bases and J 2 bases, with 7 bases left between them. Per the germline V gene, CDR1 is SNHLY and CDR2 is FYNNEI. The length of the CDR3 is 12 residues. The CDR3 DNA reads as TGTGCCAGCAGTCGCAAAGCCTACGAGCAGTACTTC. Amino acid sequence: CASSRKAYEQYF.

This clonotype was picked up many times. CDR3 sequence reads: CASSPTGIRNQPQHF. The CDR3 coding sequence is TGTGCCAGCAGCCCGACAGGGATACGCAATCAGCCCCAGCATTTT. The chain combines TRBV7-2 with TRBJ1-5, with 7 bases fitting TRBD1. The CDR3 loop spans 15 amino acids. Unmatched junction bases numbered 6, after V lost 5 bases and J lost 2 bases. The germline V gene encodes CDR1 SGHTA and CDR2 FQGNSA. Complete variable domain (other parts from reference TRBV7-2 and TRBJ1-5): GAGVSQSPSNKVTEKGKDVELRCDPISGHTALYWYRQSLGQGLEFLIYFQGNSAPDKSGLPSDRFSAERTGGSVSTLTIQRTQQEDSAVYLCASSPTGIRNQPQHFGDGTRLSIL.

The chain uses TRBV19 and TRBJ1-2; D unclear. Trimming took 6 bases from V and 6 from J, leaving 14 bases between them. CDR1 and CDR2 (germline): LNHDA, SQIVND (reference sequence). The CDR3 length is 13 residues. The CDR3 here is CASSGLLDHGYTF. The CDR3 bases are TGTGCCAGTAGCGGTCTCCTCGATCATGGCTACACCTTC.

As regards this clonotype: A much bigger clone sits one base away, suggesting this may be a read error. This chain connects TRBV2 to TRBJ2-1; 8 nucleotides align to TRBD2. The CDR3 is 14 residues long. Germline trimming cut 8 bases from V and 6 bases from J; bases unmatched to any gene: 9. Per germline, CDR1 SNHLY and CDR2 FYNNEI. CDR3 sequence (DNA): TGTGCCAGCGGCCACCGGACTAGCAGCAATGAGCAGTTCTTC. Translated: CASGHRTSSNEQFF.

Ten or more counts support this clonotype. V gene TRBV19 combines with J gene TRBJ1-1; D is undetermined. Trimming shortened V by 3 bases and J by 1 base, and 12 bases separated the two germline ends. This CDR3 contains 15 residues. CDR1 is LNHDA, CDR2 SQIVND, per germline (reference sequence). CDR3 in DNA: TGTGCCAGTAGTATTTCACCTCACCCGAACACTGAAGCTTTCTTT. This gives the protein CASSISPHPNTEAFF.